This TCR beta chain comes out of a study of T-cell memory formation after mild COVID-19. TCRdb re-called the 5' RACE reads through MiXCR, storing one row per CDR3 protein. The table records under 450,000 distinct CDR3 sequences, under 15% of them present only once. Worth noting for this clonotype: Its antigen is currently unknown.

Points from the study as a whole: Prior to infection, memory already included some responding clones, suggesting cross-reactive memory joined. A second wave expanding day 15 to 37 was CD4+-biased; contracting clones were balanced.

The trim removed 6 bases at V and 3 bases at J, leaving 3 bases unmatched. This CDR3 comprises 15 residues. The germline CDR1 and CDR2 sequences are LNHDA and SQIVND (reference sequence). The clonotype was recovered from a young man who had mild COVID-19 (a few samples of this study predate the infection). Cell type and time point are not known. Sequenced material: PBMCs or a T cell subset sorted from them (not recorded which). The V gene is TRBV19, the J gene TRBJ2-3, with TRBD2 matching 13 bases. In DNA, the CDR3 is TGTGCCAGTAGGACTAGCGGGGGGATAACAGATACGCAGTATTTT. Protein product: CASRTSGGITDTQYF.